This note documents a single T cell receptor beta chain sequence. These data come from a study of OX40 agonist ivuxolimab in advanced cancers. Study background: Two cutaneous melanoma patients and one hepatocellular carcinoma patient, three in all, had partial responses.

This CDR3 has 14 residues. The V segment lost 3 bases and the J segment 6 bases; nucleotides outside the gene matches: 7. Germline V gives CDR1 SGHDN, CDR2 FVKESK. Repertoires were generated with immunoSEQ multiplex PCR, while TCRdb's copy carries only in-frame clones and drops some. The repertoire holds 65,000 to 90,000 clones, with 75% to 95% as singletons. The chain employs TRBV14 and TRBJ2-7; 8 positions agree with TRBD1. The sequences come from CD4+ or CD8+ T cells sorted from blood, collected in a trial of the OX40 agonist ivuxolimab. The TCR comes from an adult with an advanced solid tumor such as melanoma, head and neck, liver or kidney cancer. CDR3 DNA sequence: TGTGCCAGCAGCCAGGACAGGGAAGTATGCGAGCAGTACTTC. As protein: CASSQDREVCEQYF.